This TCR beta chain was captured in a study of blood T cell repertoires in COVID-19. Study information: PBMCs, B-cell-depleted T cells, or T cells were the source of the cDNA or gDNA that made up the material.

In the study's own analysis: Estimates of nucleated cell counts were drawn from the amplification of reference gene primers. Sequenced by immunoSEQ multiplex PCR; TCRdb stores in-frame clones only, minus some. From that table come the V and J calls and clone size; the DNA was used to work out D and trimming. The sample lists approximately 160,000 clones, around 84% seen once, with under 9.5% in the top ten. V lost 8 bases to trimming and J lost 4 bases, with 7 bases between them. CDR3 length: 11 residues. Clinical history as reported by participants underpinned cohort assignment. This chain joins TRBV12-3 or TRBV12-4 and TRBJ2-3, with unresolved D. Material: PBMCs or T cells enriched from blood (not recorded which). The clonotype originates from a man aged 45-65 years who had recovered from COVID-19. The CDR3 is CASSRADTQYF. CDR3 nucleotide sequence: TGTGCCAGCTCCCGCGCAGATACGCAGTATTTT.